Listed below are T cell receptor beta chains from one sample, sequenced in a study of T cells in Graves' hyperthyroidism and ophthalmopathy. TCRdb re-derived calls from the multiplex PCR reads in MiXCR, one entry per CDR3 protein. The data show approximately 330,000 distinct CDR3 sequences, about 21% seen once. Sequenced sample: blood. The receptors here all came from a woman aged 50 to 65 with Graves' hyperthyroidism. Both conserved end residues are part of each CDR3. D genes are given only for firm matches. A row's size may be missing; if present it is once, few, many or a size class.

clone_size	d_call	v_call	j_call	cdr3_nt	cdr3_aa
once	NA	TRBV4-1	TRBJ2-1	TGCGCCAGCAGCCAAGCCGCGCAGGTCAGTTACAATGAGCAGTTCTTC	CASSQAAQVSYNEQFF
many	TRBD2	TRBV11-2	TRBJ2-5	TGTGCCAGCAGCTTAGCCGATAGCGGGAGAGGGGAGACCCAGTACTTC	CASSLADSGRGETQYF
NA	NA	TRBV5-1	TRBJ2-6	TGCGCCAGCAGCCCAACAGGAGGGCTTGGGGCCAACGTCCTGACTTTC	CASSPTGGLGANVLTF
many	TRBD1	TRBV10-3	TRBJ1-1	TGTGCCATTGTAGGGGGGACAGCGAACACTGAAGCTTTCTTT	CAIVGGTANTEAFF
NA	TRBD1	TRBV27	TRBJ2-1	TGTGCCAGCAATTCTGACAGGGGGTCCTACAATGAGCAGTTCTTC	CASNSDRGSYNEQFF
NA	NA	TRBV19	TRBJ1-2	TGTGCCAGTAGTATCGGGACGGGCGGCTACACCTTC	CASSIGTGGYTF
many	TRBD2	TRBV20-1	TRBJ2-1	TGCAGTGGGACTAGCGGGAGGGCCGTCGTACGAGAGCAGTTCTTC	CSGTSGRAVVREQFF
many	TRBD1	TRBV11-2	TRBJ1-5	TGTGCCAGCAGCAACACAGGGGGCAAGGATCAGCCCCAGCATTTT	CASSNTGGKDQPQHF
many	NA	TRBV3-1	TRBJ2-2	TGTGCCAGCAGCCAAGTGGGCGGACTCGGGGCCGGGGAGCTGTTTTTT	CASSQVGGLGAGELFF
NA	NA	TRBV11-2	TRBJ1-1	TGTGCCAGCAGCCCGAGCGGGTTTGGGACACCCATGAACACTGAAGCTTTCTTT	CASSPSGFGTPMNTEAFF
many	TRBD1	TRBV6-1	TRBJ2-5	TGTGCCAGCACCCGAGGGCAGGGGGCGCGACAAGAGACCCAGTACTTC	CASTRGQGARQETQYF
NA	TRBD2	TRBV11-2	TRBJ2-3	TGTGCCAGCAGCCTAGGGCGGACTAGCGGGAGGGCCGAAGATACGCAGTATTTT	CASSLGRTSGRAEDTQYF
many	TRBD2	TRBV6-5	TRBJ2-3	TGTGCCAGCAGTTACTCGTCTTTAGCGGGGAGCACAGATACGCAGTATTTT	CASSYSSLAGSTDTQYF
NA	TRBD1	TRBV7-9	TRBJ2-5	TGTGCCAGCAGCTTAGGATTACGGGACAGGGTCTCAGAGACCCAGTACTTC	CASSLGLRDRVSETQYF
few	NA	TRBV5-1	TRBJ2-5	TGCGCCAGCAGCCGGGACTACCAAGAGACCCAGTACTTC	CASSRDYQETQYF
many	TRBD2	TRBV11-2	TRBJ2-1	TGTGCCAGCAGCATCGATCCAGGGACTAGCGGTCCTGGCTCCTACAATGAGCAGTTCTTC	CASSIDPGTSGPGSYNEQFF
many	NA	TRBV18	TRBJ2-5	TGTGCCAGCTCACCGAATCACAGGATTAACGAACAAGAGACCCAGTACTTC	CASSPNHRINEQETQYF
NA	TRBD1	TRBV2	TRBJ1-2	TGTGCCAGCAGCCTAACAGGGGGCTTCAACTATGGCTACACCTTC	CASSLTGGFNYGYTF
many	TRBD1	TRBV2	TRBJ2-6	TGTGCCAGCCGCCTGACAGGGGGCGCGACTGGGGCCAACGTCCTGACTTTC	CASRLTGGATGANVLTF
NA	NA	TRBV19	TRBJ2-5	TGTGCCAGTACCCCAGGGGGGGGGCCTCAAGAGACCCAGTACTTC	CASTPGGGPQETQYF